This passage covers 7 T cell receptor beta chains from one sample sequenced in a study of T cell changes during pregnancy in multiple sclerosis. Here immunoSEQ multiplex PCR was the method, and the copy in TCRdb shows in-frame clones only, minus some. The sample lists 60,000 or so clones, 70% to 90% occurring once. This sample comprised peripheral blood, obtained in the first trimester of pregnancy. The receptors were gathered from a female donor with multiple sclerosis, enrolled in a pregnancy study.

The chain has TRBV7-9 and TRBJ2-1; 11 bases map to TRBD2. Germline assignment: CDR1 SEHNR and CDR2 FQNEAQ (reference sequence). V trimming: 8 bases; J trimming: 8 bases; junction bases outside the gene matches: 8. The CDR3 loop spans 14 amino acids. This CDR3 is CASASTSGSYEQFF. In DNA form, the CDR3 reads TGTGCCAGCGCCTCAACTAGCGGGAGTTATGAGCAGTTCTTC.

The CDR3 protein is CASSPRTRGETQYF. In nucleotides, the CDR3 is TGTGCCAGCAGCCCGAGGACCCGAGGGGAGACCCAGTACTTC. The chain joins TRBV7-9 to TRBJ2-5, with TRBD2 as a possible D gene (5 bases). The V gene lost 5 bases and the J gene lost 5 bases, with 15 bases spanning the gap. This CDR3 region has 14 residues. Germline V gene sequence: CDR1 SEHNR, CDR2 FQNEAQ (reference sequence).

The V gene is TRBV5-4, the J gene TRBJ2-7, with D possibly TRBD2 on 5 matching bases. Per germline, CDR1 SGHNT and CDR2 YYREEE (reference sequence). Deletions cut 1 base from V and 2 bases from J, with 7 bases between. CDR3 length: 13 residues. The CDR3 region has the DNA TGTGCCAGCAGCTTGCCGGGGACCTACGAGCAGTACTTC. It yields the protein CASSLPGTYEQYF. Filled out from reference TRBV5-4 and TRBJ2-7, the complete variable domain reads ETGVTQSPTHLIKTRGQQVTLRCSSQSGHNTVSWYQQALGQGPQFIFQYYREEENGRGNFPPRFSGLQFPNYSSELNVNALELDDSALYLCASSLPGTYEQYFGPGTRLTVT.

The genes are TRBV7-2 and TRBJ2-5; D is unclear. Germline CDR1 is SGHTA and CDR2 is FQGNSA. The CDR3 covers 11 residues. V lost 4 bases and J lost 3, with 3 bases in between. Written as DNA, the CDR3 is TGTGCCAGCAGCTCTGAAGAGACCCAGTACTTC. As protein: CASSSEETQYF.

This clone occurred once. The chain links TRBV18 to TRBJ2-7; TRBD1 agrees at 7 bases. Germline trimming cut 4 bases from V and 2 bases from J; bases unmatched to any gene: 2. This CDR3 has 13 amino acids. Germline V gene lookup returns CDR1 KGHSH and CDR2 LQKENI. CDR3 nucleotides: TGTGCCAGCTCACAGGGACAGACCTACGAGCAGTACTTC. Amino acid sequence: CASSQGQTYEQYF. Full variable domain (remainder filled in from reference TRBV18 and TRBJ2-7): NAGVMQNPRHLVRRRGQEARLRCSPMKGHSHVYWYRQLPEEGLKFMVYLQKENIIDESGMPKERFSAEFPKEGPSILRIQQVVRGDSAAYFCASSQGQTYEQYFGPGTRLTVT.

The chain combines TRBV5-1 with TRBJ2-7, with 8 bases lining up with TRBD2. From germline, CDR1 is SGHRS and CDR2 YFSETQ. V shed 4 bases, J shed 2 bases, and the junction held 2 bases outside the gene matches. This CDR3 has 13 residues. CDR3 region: CASSIGRAYEQYF. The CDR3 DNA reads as TGCGCCAGCAGCATCGGGAGGGCCTACGAGCAGTACTTC.

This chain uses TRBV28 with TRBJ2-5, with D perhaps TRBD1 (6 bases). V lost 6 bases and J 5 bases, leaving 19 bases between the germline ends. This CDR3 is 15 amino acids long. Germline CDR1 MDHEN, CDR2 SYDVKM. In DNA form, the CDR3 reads TGTGCCAGCAGCCAGCCACAGGGCCGGGATGAGACCCAGTACTTC. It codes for CASSQPQGRDETQYF.